The TCR beta chain described here comes from a study of T-cell reconstitution after alpha-beta-depleted transplantation in children. Findings and caveats of the study: It was newly produced T cells that mostly accounted for T-cell counts and diversity one year after transplant.

Points on this clonotype: Its specificity is not known.

The V gene lost 3 bases and the J gene lost 13 bases, with 10 bases spanning the gap. Germline V lookup: CDR1 ENHRY, CDR2 SYGVKD. The CDR3 sequence is 11 residues long. The authors prepared the TCRbeta library with unique molecular identifiers. TCRdb redid the calling of the PCR reads with MiXCR, one entry per CDR3 protein. The data contain 610,000 or so distinct CDR3 sequences, 25% to 30% of them singletons. This clonotype was sampled from a boy less than two years old with Wiskott-Aldrich syndrome, due to receive a stem cell transplant. The chain joins TRBV10-3 to TRBJ2-1, with TRBD1 as a possible D gene (5 bases). The sequenced sample was PBMCs, obtained before TCRalphabeta/CD19-depleted stem cell transplant. The CDR3 spells CAISDCQGQFF. The CDR3 nucleotides are TGTGCCATCAGTGATTGCCAGGGTCAGTTCTTC.